One and the same sample provided the 12 T cell receptor beta chains below, sequenced in a study of metastatic and nonmetastatic thyroid tumors. Thyroid surgery was preceded by no treatment in any patient. TCRdb ran MiXCR on the PCR reads. The table lists over 25,000 clones, roughly 17% of them singletons, with approximately 6.2% in the top ten. The specimen sequenced was blood. These receptors were collected from a male donor with papillary thyroid cancer or a benign thyroid nodule (not recorded which). Some clones in this sample may be carry-over from other donors' samples.

By share, this clone counts as medium-sized. The rearrangement joins TRBV6-1 to TRBJ1-5; no firm D call. Germline-derived CDR1 and CDR2 are MNHNS and SASEGT. This CDR3 region has 14 residues. V shed 2 bases and J shed 6 bases, with 11 bases lying between them. The CDR3 sequence is CASSEFGVGQPQHF. DNA for the CDR3: TGTGCCAGCAGTGAATTCGGGGTTGGTCAGCCCCAGCATTTT.

There are many counts of this clone. The rearrangement links TRBV19 to TRBJ2-1, with 10 bases identical to TRBD2. The V and J ends lost 6 bases and 0 bases, in that order; junction bases with no gene match: 8. Germline V lookup: CDR1 LNHDA, CDR2 SQIVND (reference sequence). The CDR3 covers 17 residues. CDR3 sequence (DNA): TGTGCCAGTAGGCGACTAGCGGGCCGGAGCTCCTACAATGAGCAGTTCTTC. This sequence encodes CASRRLAGRSSYNEQFF.

This clone was counted ten times or more. This chain uses TRBV20-1 with TRBJ2-7, with D unresolved. Trimming cost V 1 base and J 1 base, with 2 bases left between them. The V gene's germline CDR1 is DFQATT and CDR2 SNEGSKA (reference sequence). The CDR3 is 11 residues long. The CDR3 DNA sequence: TGCAGTGCTAGAGGTTCCTACGAGCAGTACTTC. Protein: CSARGSYEQYF.

This clone occurred many times. The chain is built from TRBV5-1 and TRBJ2-1; 12 bases agree with TRBD2. This CDR3 contains 14 residues. V lost 3 bases to trimming and J lost 8 bases; unmatched junction nucleotides: 3. Germline loops: CDR1 SGHRS, CDR2 YFSETQ. CDR3 coding DNA: TGCGCCAGCAGCTGGACTAGCGGGACCCATGAGCAGTTCTTC. Amino acids: CASSWTSGTHEQFF.

The chain combines TRBV20-1 with TRBJ2-7; the match to TRBD1 covers 8 bases. Germline trimming cut 3 bases from V and 3 bases from J; bases unmatched to any gene: 4. The CDR3 covers 13 residues. In germline, CDR1 is DFQATT, CDR2 SNEGSKA (reference sequence). The CDR3 DNA reads TGCAGTGCTAGGGGACAGGTGAACTACGAGCAGTACTTC. Amino acids: CSARGQVNYEQYF.

At least ten counts were recorded for this clone. This chain joins TRBV18 and TRBJ1-4; D not certain. The CDR3 runs to 14 residues. Deletions cut 1 base from V and 8 bases from J, with 11 bases between. Germline V lookup: CDR1 KGHSH, CDR2 LQKENI. The CDR3 loop is CASSPLRKAEKLFF. In nucleotides, the CDR3 is TGTGCCAGCTCACCACTACGTAAGGCGGAAAAACTGTTTTTT.

This clone has a count of ten or more. The chain employs TRBV30 and TRBJ2-5; 7 nucleotides agree with TRBD1. This CDR3 comprises 14 residues. J lost 0 bases, V lost 5 bases, and 6 bases had no gene match. Germline values: CDR1 GTSNPN, CDR2 SVGIG (reference sequence). The CDR3 region has the DNA TGTGCCTGGGAAACGGGACAGTACCAAGAGACCCAGTACTTC. Its protein product is CAWETGQYQETQYF.

This clone is medium-sized within its sample. The J gene is TRBJ1-2, the V gene TRBV6-5, with D possibly being TRBD1 (6 bases). The CDR3 is 13 amino acids. Between the trimmed V and J ends, which lost 2 bases and 4 bases, there was a span of 8 bases. Germline CDR1 and CDR2: MNHEY and SVGAGI. The CDR3 DNA reads TGTGCCAGCAGTTACGGCAGGGGCTATGGCTACACCTTC. Protein: CASSYGRGYGYTF.

J is TRBJ1-1 and V is TRBV11-2, with D uncertain. Germline V CDR1 and CDR2: SGHAT, FQNNGV. Trimming stripped 0 bases from V and 4 bases from J, with 3 bases between. The CDR3 runs to 12 residues. For the CDR3, the DNA is TGTGCCAGCAGCTTAGATCGCACTGAAGCTTTCTTT. Translating it yields CASSLDRTEAFF.

CDR3 DNA sequence: TGTGCCAGCTCACAACAGGTTAGCGAGCAGTACTTC. Translated: CASSQQVSEQYF. The chain combines TRBV18 with TRBJ2-7, with a tentative D call TRBD1 (5 bases). The CDR3 consists of 12 residues. CDR1 is KGHSH and CDR2 is LQKENI in the germline V gene. Trimming shortened V by 4 bases and J by 6 bases, and 10 bases separated the two germline ends. The full variable domain, in which reference TRBV18 and TRBJ2-7 provide the parts outside the CDR3, is NAGVMQNPRHLVRRRGQEARLRCSPMKGHSHVYWYRQLPEEGLKFMVYLQKENIIDESGMPKERFSAEFPKEGPSILRIQQVVRGDSAAYFCASSQQVSEQYFGPGTRLTVT.

V usage is TRBV6-2 or TRBV6-3 and J usage is TRBJ2-5; D unresolved. Germline V lookup: CDR1 MNHEY, CDR2 SVGEGT. Trimming stripped 1 base from V and 7 bases from J, with 1 base between. The CDR3 consists of 10 residues. This CDR3 reads CASSYWTQYF. CDR3 in DNA: TGTGCCAGCAGTTACTGGACCCAGTACTTC.

This clone was counted ten times or more. This chain connects TRBV29-1 to TRBJ1-1; the match to TRBD1 covers 8 bases. CDR3 size: 13 residues. V was clipped by 6 bases and J by 0 bases; unmatched bases: 3. Looked up from germline, CDR1 is SQVTM and CDR2 is ANQGSEA. The DNA of the CDR3 is TGCAGCGTCCCGGGACAGGTGAACACTGAAGCTTTCTTT. This encodes CSVPGQVNTEAFF.